These 24 T cell receptor beta chains were all obtained from the same sample, sequenced in a study of CD8 T cells in Susac syndrome. Random hexamers served to reverse transcribe roughly 0.5 to 1 ug RNA. TCRdb analysed the immunoSEQ multiplex PCR reads with MiXCR anew, one entry per CDR3 protein. The sample yields about 80,000 distinct CDR3 sequences, 90% to 95% seen once. The sequencing sample was made of CD8+ T cells from PBMCs. The receptors stem from a human donor with Susac syndrome.

The J gene is TRBJ1-4, the V gene TRBV18; maybe TRBD1 (6 bases). The germline gives CDR1 KGHSH, CDR2 LQKENI. V dropped 2 bases and J dropped 7 bases, with 23 bases sitting between them. The CDR3 spans 18 residues. CDR3 loop: CASSPSGGEQGYSEKLFF. The CDR3 DNA reads as TGTGCCAGCTCACCATCCGGCGGAGAGCAGGGGTATAGTGAAAAACTGTTTTTT.

This sequence joins TRBV11-2 and TRBJ2-5; D gene ambiguous. This CDR3 region has 16 residues. Germline V gene data show CDR1 as SGHAT and CDR2 as FQNNGV. The germline V and J ends were trimmed by 5 bases and 1 base, with 17 bases remaining between them. CDR3 amino acids: CASSIRLVTFQETQYF. The CDR3 DNA reads as TGTGCCAGCAGCATAAGGCTGGTGACTTTCCAAGAGACCCAGTACTTC.

The CDR3 DNA reads TGTGCCAGCAGTTTTTCGGGCAATGAGCAGTTCTTC. As protein: CASSFSGNEQFF. The V and J genes are TRBV27 and TRBJ2-1; D not certain. Germline loops: CDR1 MNHEY, CDR2 SMNVEV (reference sequence). Trimming cost V 3 bases and J 6 bases, with 6 bases left between them. This CDR3 has 12 amino acids.

This chain joins TRBV20-1 and TRBJ1-2, with D possibly TRBD1 on 5 matching bases. The CDR3 covers 14 residues. Trimming took off 6 bases at V and 3 bases at J, with 17 bases between the two ends. Germline values: CDR1 DFQATT, CDR2 SNEGSKA (reference sequence). The CDR3 reads CSAIDSGTDYGYTF. The DNA of the CDR3 is TGCAGTGCGATCGATTCCGGGACTGACTATGGCTACACCTTC.

This clonotype was counted a single time. The chain couples TRBV11-2 to TRBJ2-1; a weak D match, TRBD1 (6 bases). The length of the CDR3 is 17 residues. Looked up from germline, CDR1 is SGHAT and CDR2 is FQNNGV. Between the trimmed V and J ends, which lost 5 bases and 0 bases, there was a span of 17 bases. The CDR3: CASSPKNRDSSYNEQFF. CDR3 DNA: TGTGCCAGCAGCCCCAAAAACAGGGATAGCTCCTACAATGAGCAGTTCTTC. The variable domain in full, with the rest retrieved from reference TRBV11-2 and TRBJ2-1, is EAGVAQSPRYKIIEKRQSVAFWCNPISGHATLYWYQQILGQGPKLLIQFQNNGVVDDSQLPKDRFSAERLKGVDSTLKIQPAKLEDSAVYLCASSPKNRDSSYNEQFFGPGTRLTVL.

The chain employs TRBV3-1 and TRBJ2-7; D unclear. The CDR3 is 13 amino acids. V was shortened by 6 bases and J by 4 bases, with 13 bases between the two germline ends. Germline values: CDR1 LGHDT, CDR2 YNNKEL (reference sequence). CDR3 sequence: CASSPRYDYEQYF. CDR3 nucleotides: TGTGCCAGCAGTCCGAGGTATGATTACGAGCAGTACTTC.

This clonotype was picked up one time. The chain joins TRBV27 to TRBJ1-5; 8 bases match TRBD1. Per the germline V gene, CDR1 is MNHEY and CDR2 is SMNVEV (reference sequence). The J segment lost 4 bases and the V segment lost 4 bases, leaving 3 bases of the junction unmatched. The CDR3 has 14 residues. In nucleotides, the CDR3 is TGTGCCAGCAGTTCTAGGACAGGGAATCAGCCCCAGCATTTT. Its protein is CASSSRTGNQPQHF.

V is TRBV28 and J is TRBJ2-1; TRBD2 matches 8 bases. CDR1 is MDHEN, CDR2 SYDVKM, per germline. J lost 1 base, V lost 7 bases, and 3 bases had no gene match. The CDR3 covers 14 residues. In DNA form, the CDR3 reads TGTGCCAGCATCGGGAGGGGGTCCTACAATGAGCAGTTCTTC. Encoded protein: CASIGRGSYNEQFF.

The J gene is TRBJ2-2, the V gene TRBV28; D possibly corresponds to TRBD1 (6 bases). CDR1 is MDHEN and CDR2 is SYDVKM in the germline V gene. CDR3 length: 16 residues. The germline V and J ends were trimmed by 2 bases and 5 bases, with 15 bases remaining between them. The CDR3 DNA sequence: TGTGCCAGCAGTTTAATGTGGCCAGGGGAAACCGGGGAGCTGTTTTTT. Translated, it gives CASSLMWPGETGELFF.

The rearrangement joins TRBV5-4 to TRBJ2-1; D call uncertain. Germline loops: CDR1 SGHNT, CDR2 YYREEE (reference sequence). The CDR3 spans 18 residues. V was clipped by 0 bases and J by 0 bases, with 16 bases between them. CDR3 residues: CASSLALEGFNSYNEQFF. DNA for the CDR3: TGTGCCAGCAGCTTGGCCTTGGAAGGGTTTAACTCCTACAATGAGCAGTTCTTC. The variable domain in full, completed from reference TRBV5-4 and TRBJ2-1, reads ETGVTQSPTHLIKTRGQQVTLRCSSQSGHNTVSWYQQALGQGPQFIFQYYREEENGRGNFPPRFSGLQFPNYSSELNVNALELDDSALYLCASSLALEGFNSYNEQFFGPGTRLTVL.

CDR3 nucleotide sequence: TGTGCCAGTAGGCTGAACACTGAAGCTTTCTTT. This gives the protein CASRLNTEAFF. The chain has TRBV28 and TRBJ1-1; D is unresolved. Germline V gives CDR1 MDHEN, CDR2 SYDVKM. There are 11 residues in the CDR3. The V gene lost 9 bases and the J gene lost 0 bases, with 5 bases spanning the gap.

The chain couples TRBV29-1 to TRBJ1-1; no definite D call. The CDR3 is 11 amino acids. Per germline, CDR1 SQVTM and CDR2 ANQGSEA. The V gene lost 4 bases and the J gene lost 1 base, with 4 bases spanning the gap. The CDR3 protein is CSVAQNTEAFF. The CDR3 coding sequence is TGCAGCGTTGCTCAGAACACTGAAGCTTTCTTT.

This clonotype was detected a few times. The chain joins TRBV27 to TRBJ1-2; 8 bases agree with TRBD1. CDR1 and CDR2 (germline): MNHEY, SMNVEV (reference sequence). V lost 3 bases to trimming and J lost 8 bases; unmatched junction nucleotides: 2. There are 12 residues in the CDR3. CDR3 nucleotides: TGTGCCAGCAGTTTGACAGGGGACGGCTACACCTTC. It yields the protein CASSLTGDGYTF.

V usage is TRBV7-2 and J usage is TRBJ2-5; D is uncertain. The germline V gene has CDR1 SGHTA and CDR2 FQGNSA. This CDR3 is built from 13 residues. The V and J ends lost 1 base and 1 base respectively, with 4 bases between them. Here the CDR3 DNA reads TGTGCCAGCAGCTTAGGCAGCCAAGAGACCCAGTACTTC. Its translation is CASSLGSQETQYF.

The gene calls are TRBV3-1 and TRBJ2-1, with D unclear. Germline CDR1 reads LGHDT; CDR2 reads YNNKEL (reference sequence). V lost 4 bases, J lost 8 bases, and 12 bases lay in between. The CDR3 runs 13 residues. DNA of the CDR3: TGTGCCAGCAGCCTGACCCCCCGGGATGAGCAGTTCTTC. Protein product: CASSLTPRDEQFF.

This rearrangement joins TRBV20-1 to TRBJ2-7; maybe TRBD2 (5 bases). V gave up 3 bases and J gave up 0 bases, with 18 bases separating them. The CDR3 runs to 16 residues. Germline V gives CDR1 DFQATT, CDR2 SNEGSKA (reference sequence). This chain's CDR3 is CSASSLRGLYSYEQYF. The CDR3 DNA reads as TGCAGTGCTAGTAGTTTACGAGGGTTGTACTCCTACGAGCAGTACTTC.

The rearrangement links TRBV27 to TRBJ1-2; 10 nucleotides agree with TRBD1. Germline loops: CDR1 MNHEY, CDR2 SMNVEV (reference sequence). The CDR3 is 15 amino acids. The V and J ends lost 3 bases and 8 bases, in that order; junction bases with no gene match: 9. The CDR3 nucleotides are TGTGCCAGCAGTTTCTCAATCGGGACAGGGGTGGGCTACACCTTC. It encodes CASSFSIGTGVGYTF.

The gene calls are TRBV6-5 and TRBJ1-4; D is undetermined. CDR3 length: 17 amino acids. Looked up from germline, CDR1 is MNHEY and CDR2 is SVGAGI. Between the trimmed V and J ends, which lost 0 bases and 6 bases, there was a span of 17 bases. The CDR3 bases are TGTGCCAGCAGTTACTCGAGGCACGATGAAGGAGATGAAAAACTGTTTTTT. This translates into CASSYSRHDEGDEKLFF.

Note on this clonotype: One end of the junction fails to match germline, which may point to a read error. V usage is TRBV27 and J usage is TRBJ2-7; the D is unclear. This CDR3 region has 13 residues. Germline assignment: CDR1 MNHEY and CDR2 SMNVEV (reference sequence). The CDR3 region is CATSLGFSYEQYF. The CDR3 DNA reads TGTGCCACCAGTTTAGGGTTCTCCTACGAGCAGTACTTC.

The chain links TRBV11-2 to TRBJ2-5; no firm D call. The CDR3 is 12 residues long. Trimming left V 6 bases short and J 5 bases short, with 10 bases between. The germline CDR1 and CDR2 sequences are SGHAT and FQNNGV. CDR3 in amino acids: CASRGQSETQYF. The DNA for the CDR3 is TGTGCCAGCAGAGGCCAAAGTGAGACCCAGTACTTC.

The genes are TRBV30 and TRBJ2-3, with D perhaps assigned TRBD1 or TRBD2 (5 bases each). This CDR3 spans 12 amino acids. Germline V CDR1 and CDR2: GTSNPN, SVGIG (reference sequence). The V and J ends lost 4 bases and 4 bases respectively, with 9 bases between them. The CDR3 loop reads CAWNRGADTQYF. In DNA form, the CDR3 reads TGTGCCTGGAACCGGGGCGCAGATACGCAGTATTTT.

The J gene is TRBJ2-7, the V gene TRBV7-2; tentative D call: TRBD1 (7 bases). The ends were cut back, 1 base at V and 6 bases at J, with 13 bases in the middle. The CDR3 totals 14 residues. Per germline, CDR1 SGHTA and CDR2 FQGNSA. CDR3 coding DNA: TGTGCCAGCAGCTTAGGGCAGGGGGGTCTCGAGCAGTACTTC. It encodes CASSLGQGGLEQYF.

The chain links TRBV27 to TRBJ1-2, with D possibly TRBD1 on 6 matching bases. V dropped 4 bases and J dropped 0 bases, with 18 bases sitting between them. The CDR3 has 17 amino acids. Germline values: CDR1 MNHEY, CDR2 SMNVEV (reference sequence). The CDR3 DNA sequence: TGTGCCAGCAGTTCCCGGGCTGGAGGGGGATCTAACTATGGCTACACCTTC. It encodes CASSSRAGGGSNYGYTF.

The chain uses TRBV5-6 and TRBJ2-1; D remains ambiguous. This CDR3 has 13 residues. Trimming left V 2 bases short and J 9 bases short, with 12 bases between. CDR1 and CDR2 from the germline V gene are SGHDT and YYEEEE. Written as DNA, the CDR3 is TGTGCCAGCAGCTTAGGTCGTTCAGCTGAGCAGTTCTTC. It codes for CASSLGRSAEQFF.